The present T cell receptor beta chain was sequenced within a study of blood T cell repertoires in COVID-19. At the level of the study: Specimens from acute and convalescent COVID-19 originated in the United States, Italy and Spain. PBMCs, B-cell-depleted T cells, or T cells were the source of the cDNA or gDNA that made up the material.

Trimming removed 0 bases from V and 5 bases from J; junction bases left unmatched: 6. CDR1 is SGHRS and CDR2 is YFSETQ in the germline V gene. The CDR3 has 15 residues. Original data processing: Quantification of nucleated cells was approximated via reference gene primer amplification. The method was immunoSEQ multiplex PCR; TCRdb's version includes in-frame clones alone and lacks a portion of them. V and J calls and clone size are given by that table; D and trimming were obtained from the DNA. Seen here are just under 250,000 clones, around 87% observed once, and the top ten hold 3%. The sample comprised peripheral blood. This TCR was sampled from a woman under 40 who had recovered from COVID-19. The rearrangement uses TRBV5-1 and TRBJ2-7; TRBD1 matches 9 bases. This CDR3 is CASSLAHRGLNEQYF. The CDR3 coding sequence is TGCGCCAGCAGCTTGGCCCACAGGGGGCTCAACGAGCAGTACTTC.